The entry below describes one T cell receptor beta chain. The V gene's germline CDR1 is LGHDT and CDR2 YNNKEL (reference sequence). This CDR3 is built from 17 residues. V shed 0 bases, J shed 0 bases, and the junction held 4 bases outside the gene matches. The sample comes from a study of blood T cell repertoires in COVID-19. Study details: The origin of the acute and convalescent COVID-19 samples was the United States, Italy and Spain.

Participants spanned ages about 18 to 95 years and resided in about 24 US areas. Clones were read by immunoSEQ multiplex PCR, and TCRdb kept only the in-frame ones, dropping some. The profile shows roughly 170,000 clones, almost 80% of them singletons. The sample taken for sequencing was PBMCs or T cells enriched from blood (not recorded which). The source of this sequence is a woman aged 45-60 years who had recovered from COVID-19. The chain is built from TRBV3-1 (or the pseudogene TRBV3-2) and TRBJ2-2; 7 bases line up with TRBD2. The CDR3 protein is CASSQDGLAANTGELFF. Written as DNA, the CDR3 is TGTGCCAGCAGCCAAGATGGGCTAGCGGCGAACACCGGGGAGCTGTTTTTT.